These T cell receptor beta chains were read from a single sample in a study of T cells in Graves' hyperthyroidism and ophthalmopathy. TCRdb ran MiXCR on the multiplex PCR reads and lists one entry per CDR3 protein. The table includes hundreds of thousands of distinct CDR3 sequences, 15% to 20% detected once. Sequenced sample: blood. These receptors all come from a man between 35 and 55 years old with Graves' ophthalmopathy. Both conserved end residues are part of each CDR3. D genes are given only for firm matches. The size of a clone is reported for some rows only, either as once, few or many, or as a class for expanded clones.

d_gene	abundance	v_gene	j_gene	CDR3nt	CDR3aa
TRBD2	many	TRBV7-6	TRBJ2-2	TGTGCCAGCAGCCTCACCACTAGCGGGGGTTACACCGGGGAGCTGTTTTTT	CASSLTTSGGYTGELFF
-	many	TRBV6-2/TRBV6-3	TRBJ2-7	TGTGCCAGCAGTTACTCGAGGCGCGGTCAAACCTACGAGCAGTACTTC	CASSYSRRGQTYEQYF
TRBD2	many	TRBV5-1	TRBJ2-1	TGCGCCAGCAGCTTTACTAGCGGGGATCTCGATGAGCAGTTCTTC	CASSFTSGDLDEQFF
-	-	TRBV6-1	TRBJ2-7	TGTGCCAGCAGTGGTAGACAGGTCTACGAGCAGTACTTC	CASSGRQVYEQYF
-	-	TRBV27	TRBJ2-3	TGTGCCAGTACAGTGGGAGATACGCAGTATTTT	CASTVGDTQYF
-	many	TRBV20-1	TRBJ1-2	TGCAGTGCTAGAAGGGCTGCCGTTGGCTACACCTTC	CSARRAAVGYTF
TRBD2	many	TRBV2	TRBJ2-2	TGTGCCACTATAGCGGGGGCTAACACCGGGGAGCTGTTTTTT	CATIAGANTGELFF
-	few	TRBV6-5	TRBJ1-1	TGTGCCAGCAGTTACGCACCCGACGGTGTTCAGATGGCTTTCTTT	CASSYAPDGVQMAFF
TRBD1	-	TRBV12-3/TRBV12-4	TRBJ1-1	TGTGCCAGCAGCTCTCGGGACAGGGGGCTCTTCACGGCTTTCTTT	CASSSRDRGLFTAFF
-	many	TRBV12-3/TRBV12-4	TRBJ1-1	TGTGCCAGCAGTTTACGGGTAGGGGGAGGGAACACTGAAGCTTTCTTT	CASSLRVGGGNTEAFF
-	many	TRBV28	TRBJ1-1	TGTGCCAGCAGTCTCTTGGGGGAAAACACTGAAGCTTTCTTT	CASSLLGENTEAFF
TRBD2	many	TRBV2	TRBJ2-7	TGTGCCAGCAGTGAGCGGGGGGACCGCGAGCAGTACTTC	CASSERGDREQYF
-	-	TRBV27	TRBJ2-2	TGTGCCAGCAGAGGAGGGTATAACCGTGGGGAGCTGTTTTTT	CASRGGYNRGELFF
-	-	TRBV5-1	TRBJ2-5	TGCGCCAGCAGCGCTGACTTTGAGACCCAGTACTTC	CASSADFETQYF
TRBD1	many	TRBV12-3/TRBV12-4	TRBJ2-5	TGTGCCAGCAGTCTTGGGGACAGGGGAGGAGAGACCCAGTACTTC	CASSLGDRGGETQYF
TRBD2	-	TRBV20-1	TRBJ2-1	TGCAGTGCTACCGGGACTAGCGGGAGGCTCGGGGACAATGAGCAGTTCTTC	CSATGTSGRLGDNEQFF
-	-	TRBV10-3	TRBJ1-2	TGTGCCACGCTCCAAGTCGCAGGAGCAAACTATGGCTACACCTTC	CATLQVAGANYGYTF
-	many	TRBV27	TRBJ2-7	TGTGCCAGCAGTCCCCGACTAGGGGTCTACGAGCAGTACTTC	CASSPRLGVYEQYF
-	many	TRBV13	TRBJ2-7	TGTGCCAGCAGCTTCGAATGGGACCCCTCCTACGAGCAGTACTTC	CASSFEWDPSYEQYF
TRBD1	many	TRBV6-1	TRBJ2-4	TGTGCCAGCAGTCTCGGACAGGGTGTCAACATTCAGTACTTC	CASSLGQGVNIQYF
-	many	TRBV27	TRBJ2-3	TGTGCCAGCAGTTTGCGGTTACCCGACACAGATACGCAGTATTTT	CASSLRLPDTDTQYF
TRBD2	-	TRBV11-2	TRBJ2-7	TGTGCCAGCAGCGAGGGTGGGGGGCTAGCGGGGGCCTACGAGCAGTACTTC	CASSEGGGLAGAYEQYF
TRBD2	-	TRBV2	TRBJ2-3	TGTGCCAGCAGGGGACTAGCGGGGAGGACAGATACGCAGTATTTT	CASRGLAGRTDTQYF
TRBD2	few	TRBV30	TRBJ2-7	TGTGCCTGGAGTAGACTAGCGGGGGGCCAGTCCTACGAGCAGTACTTC	CAWSRLAGGQSYEQYF
TRBD2	-	TRBV5-4	TRBJ2-2	TGTGCCAGCAGCCGACTAGCGGAGGGGGGCGGGGAGCTGTTTTTT	CASSRLAEGGGELFF
-	few	TRBV2	TRBJ1-6	TGTGCCAGCAGTGAAAGGGGAAATTCACCCCTCCACTTT	CASSERGNSPLHF
-	few	TRBV3-1	TRBJ2-7	TGTGCCAGCAGCCCAGACGGGGGGACAGGTCGTCGGGAGCAGTACTTC	CASSPDGGTGRREQYF
TRBD2	few	TRBV7-8	TRBJ2-2	TGTGCCAGCAGCCGTAGAGCGGGGTCCGGGGAGCTGTTTTTT	CASSRRAGSGELFF
-	many	TRBV12-3/TRBV12-4	TRBJ2-1	TGTGCCAGCAGTTTGGTCGGGCAGGGGTGGAAAAATGAGCAGTTCTTC	CASSLVGQGWKNEQFF
-	many	TRBV6-2/TRBV6-3	TRBJ2-3	TGTGCCAGCAGTCCGAGGACCTACACAGATACGCAGTATTTT	CASSPRTYTDTQYF
-	-	TRBV29-1	TRBJ2-1	TGCAGCGTTGAAGCGACAGGCTATGAGCAGTTCTTC	CSVEATGYEQFF
-	many	TRBV28	TRBJ2-3	TGTGCCAGCAGTGGTACAGGGTCTAGCACAGATACGCAGTATTTT	CASSGTGSSTDTQYF
TRBD1	many	TRBV18	TRBJ2-3	TGTGCCAGCTCTCCTCAGGGACAGGCTACAGATACGCAGTATTTT	CASSPQGQATDTQYF
-	few	TRBV12-3/TRBV12-4	TRBJ2-6	TGTGCCAGCAGTTTGGATATGGGGGGTTCTGGGGCCAACGTCCTGACTTTC	CASSLDMGGSGANVLTF
-	many	TRBV5-8	TRBJ2-7	TGTGCCAGCAGCTTGCAGGGGTTGGGGGAGCAGTACTTC	CASSLQGLGEQYF
-	many	TRBV28	TRBJ2-3	TGTGCCAGCAGTTTCTCCGGACCTTCCACAGATACGCAGTATTTT	CASSFSGPSTDTQYF
-	few	TRBV12-3/TRBV12-4	TRBJ1-5	TGTGCCAGCAGTTTAGCTGGGTCTAGCAATCAGCCCCAGCATTTT	CASSLAGSSNQPQHF
-	few	TRBV28	TRBJ1-2	TGTGCCAGCACCCCGGCGTCTGTCCAGACGAGGGACCTCAGTGGCTACACCTTC	CASTPASVQTRDLSGYTF
-	many	TRBV11-2	TRBJ2-1	TGTGCCAGCAGCTTACTGGGACTCACGCGATATGAGCAGTTCTTC	CASSLLGLTRYEQFF
-	few	TRBV4-3	TRBJ2-7	TGCGCCAGCAGCCCGGACGTTTACTCCTACGAGCAGTACTTC	CASSPDVYSYEQYF
TRBD2	many	TRBV6-1	TRBJ2-3	TGTGCCAGCAGTGAACCGGGACTAGCTACGGATACGCAGTATTTT	CASSEPGLATDTQYF
-	few	TRBV10-3	TRBJ2-1	TGTGCCATCAGTCCCAGCGGCGGGGACAATGAGCAGTTCTTC	CAISPSGGDNEQFF
TRBD1	many	TRBV7-2	TRBJ1-1	TGTGCCAGCATGGGGACAGATGGGTACACTGAAGCTTTCTTT	CASMGTDGYTEAFF
-	-	TRBV7-9	TRBJ2-1	TGTGCCAGCAGCTTCGGGGGGCCCCTTATAGAGCAGTTCTTC	CASSFGGPLIEQFF
-	-	TRBV18	TRBJ1-2	TGTGCCAGCTCAGGGCGGGGGAGCTATGGCTACACCTTC	CASSGRGSYGYTF
-	-	TRBV4-3	TRBJ2-7	TGCGCCAGCAGCCAAGTGGGTGAGCACGAGCAGTACTTC	CASSQVGEHEQYF
-	few	TRBV7-2	TRBJ2-1	TGTGCCAGCAGCTTATTGCGGGGAGGAAACAATGAGCAGTTCTTC	CASSLLRGGNNEQFF
-	many	TRBV27	TRBJ2-7	TGTGCCAGCAGGCCCGGGACAACCTTTTACGAGCAGTACTTC	CASRPGTTFYEQYF
TRBD2	few	TRBV2	TRBJ2-3	TGTGCCAGCAGTGTATTGCTAGCGGGGGTCGACACAGATACGCAGTATTTT	CASSVLLAGVDTDTQYF
-	once	TRBV11-2	TRBJ1-1	TGTGCCAGCAGCAAAGGGAGCAGGTCGGTAGCTTTCTTT	CASSKGSRSVAFF
TRBD2	-	TRBV29-1	TRBJ2-1	TGCAGCGTTGAAGTGGTCAGCGGGGGGCCGTACAATGAGCAGTTCTTC	CSVEVVSGGPYNEQFF
-	many	TRBV2	TRBJ1-5	TGTGCCAGCAGTGAAATGGGGGGCCGCAGTCAGCCCCAGCATTTT	CASSEMGGRSQPQHF
TRBD1	many	TRBV11-2	TRBJ2-7	TGTGCCAGCAGCTTAGATAGGAACCGGGACAGGCAGTACTTC	CASSLDRNRDRQYF
-	-	TRBV29-1	TRBJ2-7	TGCAGCGTTGAGGAGGGACAGCCCTACGAGCAGTACTTC	CSVEEGQPYEQYF
-	few	TRBV6-1	TRBJ1-3	TGTGCCAGCAGATCAGGGCCGGGAAACACCATATATTTT	CASRSGPGNTIYF